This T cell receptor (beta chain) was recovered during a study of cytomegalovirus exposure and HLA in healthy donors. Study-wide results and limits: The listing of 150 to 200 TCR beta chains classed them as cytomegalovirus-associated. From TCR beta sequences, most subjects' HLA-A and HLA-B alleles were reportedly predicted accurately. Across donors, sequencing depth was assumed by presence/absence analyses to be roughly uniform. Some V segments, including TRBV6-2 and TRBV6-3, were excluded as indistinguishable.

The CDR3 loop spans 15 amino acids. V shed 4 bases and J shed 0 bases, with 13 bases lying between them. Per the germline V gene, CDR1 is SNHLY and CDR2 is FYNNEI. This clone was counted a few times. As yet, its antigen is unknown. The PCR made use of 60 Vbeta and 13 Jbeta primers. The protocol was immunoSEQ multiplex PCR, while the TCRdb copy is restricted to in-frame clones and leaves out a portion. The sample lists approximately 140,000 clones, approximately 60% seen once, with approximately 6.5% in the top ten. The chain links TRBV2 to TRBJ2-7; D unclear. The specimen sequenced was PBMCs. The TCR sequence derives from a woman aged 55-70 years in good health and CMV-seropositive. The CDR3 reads CASSVGRKSSYEQYF. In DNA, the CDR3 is TGTGCCAGCAGTGTCGGCAGGAAGAGCTCCTACGAGCAGTACTTC.